Given below is one TCR beta chain in context. No antigen is known for it. This entry comes from a study of high-grade serous ovarian cancer treatment subgroups. Whole-study findings and limits: Repertoire similarity ranged roughly 0.1 to 0.79 between tumors of one patient.

With 4 bases removed from V and 5 bases from J, the gap between germline ends came to 22 bases. This CDR3 is built from 16 residues. Germline CDR1 and CDR2: SGHDT and YYEEEE. Sequencing used immunoSEQ multiplex PCR; TCRdb keeps in-frame clones, though not all of them. This table has about 520 clones, approximately 79% appearing once. Tumor samples were obtained before definitive surgery or chemotherapy. This receptor was identified in a human donor with high-grade serous ovarian cancer. Specimen: tumor tissue. This sequence joins TRBV5-6 and TRBJ2-7; D is uncertain. CDR3 protein: CASSLGPTEPLHEQYF. CDR3 bases: TGTGCCAGCAGCCTTGGACCGACGGAGCCTCTCCACGAGCAGTACTTC.